The 13 T cell receptor beta chains reported below all come from one sample, sequenced in a study of cytomegalovirus exposure and HLA in healthy donors. Assay used: immunoSEQ multiplex PCR; TCRdb lists only in-frame clones, some missing. This table holds tens of thousands of clones, roughly 94% found once. The sequenced material came from PBMCs. The source of these receptors is a woman younger than 30 in good health and CMV-seropositive.

This sequence joins TRBV18 and TRBJ1-1; TRBD1 is a possible D gene (5 bases). V lost 4 bases and J lost 4, with 16 bases in between. Looked up from germline, CDR1 is KGHSH and CDR2 is LQKENI. The length of the CDR3 is 15 residues. The DNA for the CDR3 is TGTGCCAGCTCACTTCCGGGGGTTTTGAGCACTGAAGCTTTCTTT. This sequence encodes CASSLPGVLSTEAFF.

The chain links TRBV29-1 to TRBJ2-2; D is possibly TRBD1 (6 bases). There are 16 residues in the CDR3. Germline V gene lookup returns CDR1 SQVTM and CDR2 ANQGSEA. The V end was cut by 6 bases, the J end by 5 bases, with 22 bases between. CDR3 sequence (DNA): TGCAGCGTCATCCGGGACACAGGGATGGAAACCGGGGAGCTGTTTTTT. It translates to CSVIRDTGMETGELFF.

The V call is TRBV15, the J call TRBJ2-7; D may be TRBD2 (6 bases). The V gene lost 0 bases and the J gene lost 3 bases, with 12 bases spanning the gap. The CDR3 has 15 residues. Germline CDR1 LNHNV, CDR2 YYDKDF (reference sequence). The CDR3 coding sequence is TGTGCCACCAGCAGAGATTCCGGGCGGGGCTACGAGCAGTACTTC. Translation gives CATSRDSGRGYEQYF.

The rearrangement joins TRBV6-1 to TRBJ2-1; the D gene is possibly TRBD2 (5 bases). Germline-derived CDR1 and CDR2 are MNHNS and SASEGT. The CDR3 has 17 residues. V was clipped by 2 bases and J by 0 bases, with 14 bases between them. The CDR3 here is CASSERRLGSSYNEQFF. In DNA form, the CDR3 reads TGTGCCAGCAGTGAAAGGAGGTTGGGGAGCTCCTACAATGAGCAGTTCTTC.

The V and J genes are TRBV19 and TRBJ2-3; 9 bases map to TRBD1. With 5 bases clipped from V and 6 bases from J, the junction kept 12 bases outside the gene matches. This CDR3 is 16 amino acids long. CDR1 is LNHDA, CDR2 SQIVND, per germline (reference sequence). CDR3 sequence (DNA): TGTGCCAGTAGTTTAGGGACAGGGAAGCAGCCGGATACGCAGTATTTT. It codes for CASSLGTGKQPDTQYF.

The chain combines TRBV27 with TRBJ2-1, with 8 bases identical to TRBD2. There are 16 residues in the CDR3. CDR1 MNHEY and CDR2 SMNVEV come from the germline V gene (reference sequence). V was clipped by 5 bases and J by 5 bases; unmatched bases: 11. CDR3: CASSIRTSRGNNEQFF. The DNA for the CDR3 is TGTGCCAGCAGTATCAGGACTAGCCGGGGAAACAATGAGCAGTTCTTC.

The rearrangement uses TRBV5-5 and TRBJ2-5; the match to TRBD2 covers 12 bases. The J segment lost 5 bases and the V segment lost 5 bases, leaving 7 bases of the junction unmatched. The CDR3 is 15 residues long. Germline V gene lookup returns CDR1 SGHKS and CDR2 YYEKEE (reference sequence). CDR3 loop: CASRPRLAGDETQYF. In DNA, the CDR3 is TGTGCCAGCAGACCCAGACTAGCGGGGGACGAGACCCAGTACTTC.

This chain joins TRBV6-1 and TRBJ1-5; no definite D call. Looked up from germline, CDR1 is MNHNS and CDR2 is SASEGT. The CDR3 runs 14 residues. Trimming shortened V by 1 base and J by 3 bases, and 7 bases separated the two germline ends. The CDR3 here is CASSEVDYNQPQHF. CDR3 in DNA: TGTGCCAGCAGTGAAGTAGACTACAATCAGCCCCAGCATTTT.

This clone was found once. The chain has TRBV4-1 and TRBJ1-1; D is perhaps TRBD1 (5 bases). The CDR3 consists of 16 residues. The germline V and J ends were trimmed by 0 bases and 6 bases, with 17 bases remaining between them. The germline V gene encodes CDR1 MGHRA and CDR2 YSYEKL. This chain's CDR3 is CASSQDMEGSRPEAFF. In nucleotides, the CDR3 is TGCGCCAGCAGCCAAGATATGGAGGGGAGTAGACCTGAAGCTTTCTTT.

This chain joins TRBV2 and TRBJ2-1; a weak D match, TRBD2 (5 bases). Germline CDR1 is SNHLY and CDR2 is FYNNEI. The length of the CDR3 is 15 residues. The germline V and J ends were trimmed by 5 bases and 5 bases, with 16 bases remaining between them. CDR3 sequence reads: CASSISAGRDNEQFF. The CDR3 DNA sequence: TGTGCCAGCAGTATTAGCGCCGGACGGGACAATGAGCAGTTCTTC.

This chain joins TRBV6-1 and TRBJ2-4, with D tentatively TRBD1 (6 bases). The CDR3 covers 19 residues. Looked up from germline, CDR1 is MNHNS and CDR2 is SASEGT. V was trimmed by 6 bases and J by 6 bases, leaving 30 bases between them. The CDR3 is CASRERTVAITPHGNIQYF. The DNA for the CDR3 is TGTGCCAGCAGGGAAAGGACAGTTGCCATTACCCCGCACGGAAACATTCAGTACTTC.

The V and J genes are TRBV5-4 and TRBJ2-5; 8 bases agree with TRBD1. This CDR3 is built from 14 residues. CDR1 and CDR2 (germline): SGHNT, YYREEE (reference sequence). V lost 1 base to trimming and J lost 4 bases; unmatched junction nucleotides: 3. Here the CDR3 DNA reads TGTGCCAGCAGCTTGCGCGGGACAGGAGAGACCCAGTACTTC. Residues: CASSLRGTGETQYF.

This CDR3 is CATGDRGIPETQYF. CDR3 sequence (DNA): TGTGCCACCGGGGACAGGGGAATCCCGGAGACCCAGTACTTC. V usage is TRBV2 and J usage is TRBJ2-5; 10 nucleotides agree with TRBD1. Germline lookup yields CDR1 SNHLY and CDR2 FYNNEI. V was pared by 10 bases and J by 5 bases, with 10 bases of the junction left unmatched. This CDR3 contains 14 residues. Using reference TRBV2 and TRBJ2-5 for the parts outside the CDR3, the full variable domain is EPEVTQTPSHQVTQMGQEVILRCVPISNHLYFYWYRQILGQKVEFLVSFYNNEISEKSEIFDDQFSVERPDGSNFTLKIRSTKLEDSAMYFCATGDRGIPETQYFGPGTRLLVL.